This T cell receptor (beta chain) was recorded in a study of T cell therapy after organ transplantation. Overall study context: Patients received up to 6 T cell doses every 2 weeks.

This CDR3 has 13 residues. Germline CDR1 is SGDLS and CDR2 is YYNGEE. V trimming: 1 base; J trimming: 9 bases; junction bases outside the gene matches: 3. Notes on the study in general: CD8 clonality fold change after therapy inversely tracked pretherapy clonality. In nonresponders, reduced coverage from low CD8+ yield may limit detected expansions. Nonresponders had marked pretherapy clonal expansions and little post-therapy change.

Using immunoSEQ multiplex PCR, the repertoire was profiled, and TCRdb retains in-frame clones only, with some absent. The sample has about 3,300 clones, approximately 81% seen once; the top ten hold about 40%. This clone was observed a handful of times. The target antigen is unknown. Time point reported: 4-8 weeks after completion of therapy. This TCR was sampled from a human patient who had received a solid organ transplant and had CMV disease. The T cells may partly be graft donor cells. This specimen was CD8+ T cells from blood, taken after autologous CMV-specific T cell therapy. The chain uses TRBV9 and TRBJ2-1; 8 bases align to TRBD2. The CDR3 coding sequence is TGTGCCAGCAGCGTATTAGCGGGGACTGAGCAGTTCTTC. Amino acids: CASSVLAGTEQFF.